This T cell receptor beta chain emerged from a study of shared clonotypes between healthy human individuals. The study, taken as a whole, reports: The authors sampled blood alone, and tissue repertoires likely differ. With four donors compared, around 5% of naive CD4 clonotypes were shared. Generally, naive subsets (rather than memory subsets) showed larger estimated richness.

Donors comprised only Caucasian adults living in Nashville, Tennessee. As to this clone: Its antigen is not identified.

Unmatched junction bases numbered 18, after V lost 0 bases and J lost 2 bases. This CDR3 comprises 20 residues. CDR1 is GTSNPN and CDR2 is SVGIG in the germline V gene (reference sequence). The protocol was immunoSEQ multiplex PCR, while the TCRdb copy is restricted to in-frame clones and leaves out a portion. The table has a few million clones, roughly 92% seen once; the top ten hold more than 0.12%. The sequence was collected from a man younger than 35 in good health. Sequenced material: naive CD4+ T cells sorted from blood. The subset denotes: CD45RA+ positively selected. This rearrangement joins TRBV30 to TRBJ1-4; TRBD1 matches 7 bases. The CDR3 bases are TGTGCCTGGAGTGTACCCCGGCGGAGGGGGCGGTCGGCCACTAATGAAAAACTGTTTTTT. It yields the protein CAWSVPRRRGRSATNEKLFF. Based on the CDR3 plus reference TRBV30 and TRBJ1-4, the full variable domain is SQTIHQWPATLVQPVGSPLSLECTVEGTSNPNLYWYRQAAGRGLQLLFYSVGIGQISSEVPQNLSASRPQDRQFILSSKKLLLSDSGFYLCAWSVPRRRGRSATNEKLFFGSGTQLSVL.